This T cell receptor beta chain was found in a study of T-cell reconstitution after alpha-beta-depleted transplantation in children (dated by TCRdb to the mid-2010s). The study in broad terms: Using TCR repertoire profiling, the study followed T-cell immune reconstitution in a quantitative way in children after TCRalphabeta/CD19-depleted allogeneic hematopoietic cell transplantation.

Spanning cysteine to phenylalanine, the CDR3 consists of 15 amino acids. Just CDR3 DNA is preserved here, 45 bases in frame from base 1. From the germline V gene, CDR1 is MDHEN and CDR2 is SYDVKM. The V and J ends are trimmed by 4 bases and 4 bases, leaving 11 bases between them. This specimen's treatment or condition label, per the study, means: allogeneic hematopoietic cell transplantation with graft depleted of TCRalphabeta T cells and CD19 B cells. TCRalphabeta/CD19-depleted allogeneic hematopoietic cell grafts were given to the transplant recipients, all of whom were children. This clonotype was observed many times. There is no known antigen for this receptor. No quality values exist for individual bases; no much larger clone is one base distant. The full study reports these points: About two months after transplant, the apparently early recovery of alphabetaT-cell counts reportedly depended on just several hundred clones that had expanded rapidly and came from non-depleted graft cells. Over subsequent months, a decline in hyperexpanded clone frequencies was noted, and after one year, T-cell counts and TCRbeta diversity were mostly ascribed to newly produced T cells. In some patients, high TCRbeta diversity at day 60 was attributed to recipient T cells and intrathymic progenitors that had survived conditioning.

The library was obtained by PCR. Sequencing was performed on an Illumina HiSeq 2500. Molecular barcoding was employed in the preparation of TCR libraries, with unique molecular identifiers being used to normalize TCRbeta repertoire quantification. TCRdb reprocessed the public reads (quality trimming at Q25 with fastp, clone calling with MiXCR) and kept in-frame beta chains. Identical CDR3 protein sequences are pooled into one entry, listed with their most common genes and DNA. The sample table holds about 600,000 distinct CDR3 sequences, of which around 13% were seen once. Approximately 2.1% of the sample comes from the top ten.

The V and J genes are TRBV28 and TRBJ2-6, with an unclear D gene assignment. The sequencing used PBMCs, mostly from graft donor cells, collected 360 days after TCRalphabeta/CD19-depleted stem cell transplant. The origin of this receptor is a male patient under 18 who had a stem cell transplant for acute myeloid leukemia, so the T cells may come from the graft donor. The sequence in DNA is TGTGCCAGCAGTTCCCCTGGGTTGGGGGCCAACGTCCTGACTTTC. This is translated as CASSSPGLGANVLTF. When the CDR3 is completed using the reference TRBV28 and TRBJ2-6 genes on either side, the full variable domain is DVKVTQSSRYLVKRTGEKVFLECVQDMDHENMFWYRQDPGLGLRLIYFSYDVKMKEKGDIPEGYSVSREKKERFSLILESASTNQTSMYLCASSSPGLGANVLTFGAGSRLTVL.